The clone carrying this T cell receptor beta chain was seen repeatedly, ten times or more. Germline CDR1 reads SGHRS; CDR2 reads YFSETQ. Trimming removed 4 bases at V and 1 base at J, with 11 bases between. The CDR3 sequence is 14 residues long. The data stem from a study of neurological immune-mediated disorders. TCRdb analysed the 5' RACE reads with MiXCR anew, one entry per CDR3 protein. The top ten clones hold around 3.4% of a sample with 50,000 to 65,000 distinct CDR3 sequences, around 5.2% of them seen once. J is TRBJ2-5 and V is TRBV5-1; tentative D call: TRBD1 (6 bases). Sequenced input: PBMCs. This clonotype was obtained from a woman aged 50 to 60 with multiple sclerosis. CDR3 nucleotide sequence: TGCGCCAGCAGCACGGGGACAACCCAAGAGACCCAGTACTTC. Its protein product is CASSTGTTQETQYF.